Each of the 27 T cell receptor beta chains below was sequenced from the same sample in a study of shared clonotypes between healthy human individuals. The repertoire was sequenced with immunoSEQ multiplex PCR; TCRdb's copy has only in-frame clones and lacks some. The data hold approximately 720,000 clones, with about 91% observed a single time. The naive CD8 population came from CD45RO-negative cells selected for CCR7, without terminally differentiated effector memory CD45RA+ cells. Sequenced material: naive CD8+ T cells sorted from blood. The receptor set was obtained from a man aged 30 to 45 in good health.

J is TRBJ2-5 and V is TRBV12-5; 10 nucleotides agree with TRBD2. The V gene end was trimmed by 1 base and the J gene end by 2 bases; junction bases not matched to a gene: 4. CDR1 is LGHNT, CDR2 FRNRAP, per germline. The CDR3 has 16 amino acids. CDR3 protein: CASGLGTSGGQETQYF. CDR3 nucleotide sequence: TGTGCTAGTGGTTTGGGGACTAGCGGAGGACAAGAGACCCAGTACTTC.

This chain connects TRBV11-1 to TRBJ2-1, with D perhaps matching TRBD2 (5 bases). The length of the CDR3 is 17 residues. V shed 1 base and J shed 0 bases, with 13 bases lying between them. The germline CDR1 and CDR2 sequences are SGHAT and FQDESV (reference sequence). CDR3 residues: CASSLVAGRLSYNEQFF. In DNA form, the CDR3 reads TGTGCCAGCAGCTTAGTCGCGGGCAGGCTCTCCTACAATGAGCAGTTCTTC. The full variable domain, with the rest looked up from reference TRBV11-1 and TRBJ2-1, is EAEVAQSPRYKITEKSQAVAFWCDPISGHATLYWYRQILGQGPELLVQFQDESVVDDSQLPKDRFSAERLKGVDSTLKIQPAELGDSAMYLCASSLVAGRLSYNEQFFGPGTRLTVL.

This chain uses TRBV5-6 with TRBJ2-1; 7 nucleotides align to TRBD2. The junction had 13 bases not matched to a gene; V was cut back by 2 bases and J by 8 bases. Germline V gene lookup returns CDR1 SGHDT and CDR2 YYEEEE. The CDR3 has 16 amino acids. The CDR3 bases are TGTGCCAGCAGCTTTAACCGGGACTACGTTCGGGATGAGCAGTTCTTC. It is translated as CASSFNRDYVRDEQFF.

The chain has TRBV7-9 and TRBJ1-1; no definite D call. This CDR3 region has 13 residues. The V and J ends lost 0 bases and 4 bases respectively, with 6 bases between them. Germline loops: CDR1 SEHNR, CDR2 FQNEAQ (reference sequence). DNA for the CDR3: TGTGCCAGCAGCTTAGCCGACGGCACTGAAGCTTTCTTT. Its translation is CASSLADGTEAFF.

V usage is TRBV19 and J usage is TRBJ2-7; weak D call: TRBD1 (6 bases). CDR1 LNHDA and CDR2 SQIVND come from the germline V gene (reference sequence). V lost 3 bases, J lost 2 bases, and 14 bases lay in between. This CDR3 region has 15 residues. The CDR3 nucleotides read TGTGCCAGTAGTATTTCAGGGGTTGGAACCTACGAGCAGTACTTC. This sequence encodes CASSISGVGTYEQYF.

The rearrangement links TRBV7-2 to TRBJ2-1; 12 bases map to TRBD2. The germline CDR1 and CDR2 sequences are SGHTA and FQGNSA. The CDR3 consists of 15 residues. After removal of 4 bases from V and 5 bases from J, the junction contained 3 bases not matched to a gene. Written as DNA, the CDR3 is TGTGCCAGCAGCTCGGGACTAGCGGGTAACAATGAGCAGTTCTTC. Protein product: CASSSGLAGNNEQFF. The entire variable domain, with the rest obtained from reference TRBV7-2 and TRBJ2-1, is as follows: GAGVSQSPSNKVTEKGKDVELRCDPISGHTALYWYRQSLGQGLEFLIYFQGNSAPDKSGLPSDRFSAERTGGSVSTLTIQRTQQEDSAVYLCASSSGLAGNNEQFFGPGTRLTVL.

Concerning this clone: Different DNA sequences within this sample yield the same CDR3. This chain uses TRBV10-3 with TRBJ1-1; D not resolved. The CDR3 is made up of 16 amino acids. Germline lookup yields CDR1 ENHRY and CDR2 SYGVKD. Trimming took off 4 bases at V and 3 bases at J, with 18 bases between the two ends. For the CDR3, the DNA is TGTGCCATCAGTGCTAACCGGGATAGGTATGACACTGAAGCTTTCTTT. Protein: CAISANRDRYDTEAFF.

The chain employs TRBV2 and TRBJ2-1, with D perhaps matching TRBD1 (6 bases). Germline V CDR1 and CDR2: SNHLY, FYNNEI. The CDR3 loop spans 15 amino acids. Trimming took off 4 bases at V and 9 bases at J, with 19 bases between the two ends. The CDR3 nucleotides are TGTGCCAGCAGTGCCCTAAACAGGGTTCCCAGTGAGCAGTTCTTC. Protein sequence: CASSALNRVPSEQFF.

As DNA, the CDR3 is TGTGCCAACGCCTCTAGCGGGAGTCACAATGAGCAGTTCTTC. The encoded protein is CANASSGSHNEQFF. The chain couples TRBV28 to TRBJ2-1; 10 bases match TRBD2. The J segment lost 5 bases and the V segment lost 10 bases, leaving 8 bases of the junction unmatched. Germline lookup yields CDR1 MDHEN and CDR2 SYDVKM. CDR3 length: 14 residues.

This clone has a single count. The chain couples TRBV4-1 to TRBJ2-1; maybe TRBD2 (6 bases). Germline assignment: CDR1 MGHRA and CDR2 YSYEKL. Trimming pared 0 bases from V and 13 bases from J, leaving 13 bases between. The CDR3 consists of 13 residues. CDR3 residues: CASSQEDYRFQFF. In DNA form, the CDR3 reads TGCGCCAGCAGCCAAGAGGACTATCGCTTCCAGTTCTTC.

The V gene is TRBV4-3, the J gene TRBJ2-2, with 8 bases matching TRBD1. The CDR3 is made up of 16 amino acids. Germline V gene lookup returns CDR1 LGHNA and CDR2 YSLEER. V gave up 0 bases and J gave up 4 bases; unmatched junction bases: 4. This chain's CDR3 is CASSQDRDRFTGELFF. The CDR3 DNA follows: TGCGCCAGCAGCCAAGACCGGGACAGGTTCACCGGGGAGCTGTTTTTT.

V usage is TRBV25-1 and J usage is TRBJ1-1; D call uncertain. V lost 1 base, J lost 2 bases, and 11 bases lay in between. Per the germline V gene, CDR1 is MGHDK and CDR2 is SYGVNS. The CDR3 spans 15 residues. Here the CDR3 DNA reads TGTGCCAGCAGTGAATCTGGCGCAGCAAACACTGAAGCTTTCTTT. It specifies CASSESGAANTEAFF.

V is TRBV11-2 and J is TRBJ2-2; 7 bases are shared with TRBD2. CDR3 length: 16 amino acids. Trimming at V came to 1 base and at J to 5 bases, leaving 7 bases not matched to a gene. Germline loops: CDR1 SGHAT, CDR2 FQNNGV. CDR3 sequence (DNA): TGTGCCAGCAGCTTAGTCCCGGGAGGTCGAACCGGGGAGCTGTTTTTT. Protein product: CASSLVPGGRTGELFF.

With respect to this clone: This sample also contains other DNA sequences that code for the same CDR3. The chain recombines TRBV6-5 with TRBJ2-7; possibly TRBD2 for D (6 bases). The CDR3 extends over 14 amino acids. V was cut by 0 bases and J by 2 bases, with 8 bases left in between. CDR1 and CDR2 (germline): MNHEY, SVGAGI. DNA for the CDR3: TGTGCCAGCAGTTACTCGCGGGGCCCCTACGAGCAGTACTTC. Translation: CASSYSRGPYEQYF.

The chain uses TRBV29-1 and TRBJ2-7; D not certain. The ends were cut back, 2 bases at V and 1 base at J, with 9 bases in the middle. The CDR3 runs to 13 residues. Germline V gene data show CDR1 as SQVTM and CDR2 as ANQGSEA. The CDR3 reads CSVEPVGSYEQYF. CDR3 in DNA: TGCAGCGTTGAACCGGTTGGGTCCTACGAGCAGTACTTC.

The chain employs TRBV7-2 and TRBJ2-4; D is unresolved. CDR3 size: 15 residues. With 4 bases removed from V and 0 bases from J, the gap between germline ends came to 10 bases. Germline-derived CDR1 and CDR2 are SGHTA and FQGNSA. Here the CDR3 reads CASSSVLVAKNIQYF. The CDR3 bases are TGTGCCAGCAGCTCAGTCCTGGTAGCCAAAAACATTCAGTACTTC.

The CDR3 is CASSKEEGREGRETQYF. Written as DNA, the CDR3 is TGTGCCAGCAGCAAAGAAGAAGGCCGGGAGGGGAGAGAGACCCAGTACTTC. The gene calls are TRBV21-1 and TRBJ2-5; TRBD2, the D gene given by the table, was not confirmed from the DNA. TRBV21-1 is shown as a pseudogene. The CDR3 loop spans 17 amino acids.

The genes are TRBV7-9 and TRBJ2-2, with D perhaps TRBD1 (6 bases). CDR3 length: 15 amino acids. The germline CDR1 and CDR2 sequences are SEHNR and FQNEAQ (reference sequence). Trimming cost V 5 bases and J 0 bases, with 10 bases left between them. The CDR3 protein is CASSQDSANTGELFF. In DNA form, the CDR3 reads TGTGCCAGCAGCCAGGACAGTGCGAACACCGGGGAGCTGTTTTTT.

The chain uses TRBV7-9 and TRBJ2-7; 7 bases fit TRBD1. Trimming cost V 5 bases and J 2 bases; bases outside gene matches: 6. Looked up from germline, CDR1 is SEHNR and CDR2 is FQNEAQ (reference sequence). This CDR3 has 14 residues. CDR3 sequence (DNA): TGTGCCAGCAGCCCCCGGGACAGTGCCTACGAGCAGTACTTC. Its translation: CASSPRDSAYEQYF.

The V and J genes are TRBV2 and TRBJ2-1, with D hard to call. Germline assignment: CDR1 SNHLY and CDR2 FYNNEI. The V end was cut by 6 bases, the J end by 3 bases, with 21 bases between. This CDR3 region has 17 residues. The CDR3 sequence: CASSPTGSRPGYNEQFF. Written as DNA, the CDR3 is TGTGCCAGCAGCCCAACCGGGTCGCGACCCGGCTACAATGAGCAGTTCTTC.

The chain recombines TRBV4-2 with TRBJ2-7; either TRBD1 or TRBD2 may fit D (7 bases each). The CDR3 is 14 residues long. V gave up 2 bases and J gave up 2 bases, with 10 bases separating them. In germline, CDR1 is LGHNA, CDR2 YNFKEQ. The CDR3 DNA reads as TGTGCCAGCAGCCAAAGCGGGACAGCCTACGAGCAGTACTTC. Its protein is CASSQSGTAYEQYF.

This clone was observed once. This sequence joins TRBV28 and TRBJ2-5; 9 bases match TRBD2. Germline V gene sequence: CDR1 MDHEN, CDR2 SYDVKM. This CDR3 has 16 amino acids. V dropped 5 bases and J dropped 0; count of bases not matched to a gene: 7. CDR3 amino acids: CASSPAGGGYQETQYF. CDR3 DNA sequence: TGTGCCAGCAGTCCCGCGGGAGGGGGCTACCAAGAGACCCAGTACTTC. Full variable domain (missing parts from reference TRBV28 and TRBJ2-5): DVKVTQSSRYLVKRTGEKVFLECVQDMDHENMFWYRQDPGLGLRLIYFSYDVKMKEKGDIPEGYSVSREKKERFSLILESASTNQTSMYLCASSPAGGGYQETQYFGPGTRLLVL.

Only a few counts were recorded for this clone. The chain uses TRBV7-2 and TRBJ2-2; a possible D gene is TRBD1 (6 bases). The length of the CDR3 is 18 residues. Trimming shortened V by 6 bases and J by 1 base, and 21 bases separated the two germline ends. Per germline, CDR1 SGHTA and CDR2 FQGNSA. CDR3 loop: CASSYPLDSGKNTGELFF. CDR3 in DNA: TGTGCCAGCAGTTACCCTTTGGACAGTGGGAAGAACACCGGGGAGCTGTTTTTT.

This sequence joins TRBV6-6 and TRBJ2-1; D is possibly TRBD1 or TRBD2 (5 bases each). CDR3 length equals 14 residues. V was trimmed by 8 bases and J by 5 bases, leaving 16 bases between them. Germline V gene data show CDR1 as MNHNY and CDR2 as SVGAGI (reference sequence). The CDR3 sequence: CASSLNQGDNEQFF. In DNA form, the CDR3 reads TGTGCCAGCTCTCTTAATCAGGGAGACAATGAGCAGTTCTTC.

The rearrangement links TRBV2 to TRBJ2-3; 9 nucleotides agree with TRBD1. Germline CDR1 reads SNHLY; CDR2 reads FYNNEI. The junction had 9 bases not matched to a gene; V was cut back by 6 bases and J by 5 bases. The CDR3 has 15 amino acids. CDR3 sequence (DNA): TGTGCCAGCAGCTTCCGGGACAGGGTGAAAGATACGCAGTATTTT. Protein product: CASSFRDRVKDTQYF.

This clone was seen a single time. The V call is TRBV12-5, the J call TRBJ2-5; perhaps TRBD1 as D (7 bases). The CDR3 is made up of 14 amino acids. Between the trimmed V and J ends, which lost 6 bases and 3 bases, there was a span of 14 bases. Germline loops: CDR1 LGHNT, CDR2 FRNRAP. This chain's CDR3 is CASGKGGTEETQYF. The CDR3 DNA reads TGTGCTAGTGGGAAAGGAGGGACAGAAGAGACCCAGTACTTC.

The rearrangement links TRBV27 to TRBJ2-3; D gene unclear. V was trimmed by 5 bases and J by 6 bases, leaving 21 bases between them. Germline loops: CDR1 MNHEY, CDR2 SMNVEV (reference sequence). The length of the CDR3 is 16 residues. This CDR3 reads CASSIHPGRLLDTQYF. Here the CDR3 DNA reads TGTGCCAGCAGTATTCATCCGGGCCGCCTTCTGGATACGCAGTATTTT.